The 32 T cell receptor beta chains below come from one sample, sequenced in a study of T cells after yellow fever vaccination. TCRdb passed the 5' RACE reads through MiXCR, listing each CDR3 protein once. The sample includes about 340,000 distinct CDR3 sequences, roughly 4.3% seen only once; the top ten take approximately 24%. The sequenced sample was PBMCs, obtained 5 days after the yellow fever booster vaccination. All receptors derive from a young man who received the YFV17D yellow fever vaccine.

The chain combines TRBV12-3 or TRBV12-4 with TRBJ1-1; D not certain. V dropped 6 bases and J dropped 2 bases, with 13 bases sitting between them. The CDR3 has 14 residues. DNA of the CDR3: TGTGCCAGCAGGACGGGGATGGATAACACTGAAGCTTTCTTT. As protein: CASRTGMDNTEAFF.

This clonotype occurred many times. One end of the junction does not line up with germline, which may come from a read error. CDR3 coding DNA: TGTGCCAGCAGCTTTGGACAGCAAGAGACCCAGTACTTC. This codes for CASSFGQQETQYF. This chain joins TRBV5-1 and TRBJ2-5, with D possibly being TRBD1 (6 bases). The CDR3 consists of 13 residues. Germline V lookup: CDR1 SGHRS, CDR2 YFSETQ.

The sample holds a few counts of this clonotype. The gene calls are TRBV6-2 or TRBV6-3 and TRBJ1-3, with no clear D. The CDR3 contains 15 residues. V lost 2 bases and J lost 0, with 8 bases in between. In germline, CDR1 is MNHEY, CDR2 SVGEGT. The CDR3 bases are TGTGCCAGCAGTTACGACCTGAGCTCTGGAAACACCATATATTTT. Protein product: CASSYDLSSGNTIYF.

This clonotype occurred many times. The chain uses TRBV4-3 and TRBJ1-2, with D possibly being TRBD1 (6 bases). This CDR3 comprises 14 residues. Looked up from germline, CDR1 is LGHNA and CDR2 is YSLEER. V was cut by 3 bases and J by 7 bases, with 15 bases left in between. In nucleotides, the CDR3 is TGCGCCAGCAGCCAGACTCCCGACAGGTCTGGCTACACCTTC. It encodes CASSQTPDRSGYTF.

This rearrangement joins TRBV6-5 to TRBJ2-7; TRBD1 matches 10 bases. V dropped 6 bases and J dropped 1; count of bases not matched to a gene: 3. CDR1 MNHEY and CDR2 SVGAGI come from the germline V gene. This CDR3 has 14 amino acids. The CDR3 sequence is CASSPDRGSYEQYF. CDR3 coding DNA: TGTGCCAGCAGCCCGGACAGGGGGTCCTACGAGCAGTACTTC.

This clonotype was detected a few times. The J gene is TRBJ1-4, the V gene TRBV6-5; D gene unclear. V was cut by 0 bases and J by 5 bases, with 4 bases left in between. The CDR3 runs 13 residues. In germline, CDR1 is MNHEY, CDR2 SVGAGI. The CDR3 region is CASSYSGNEKLFF. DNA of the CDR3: TGTGCCAGCAGTTACTCAGGGAATGAAAAACTGTTTTTT.

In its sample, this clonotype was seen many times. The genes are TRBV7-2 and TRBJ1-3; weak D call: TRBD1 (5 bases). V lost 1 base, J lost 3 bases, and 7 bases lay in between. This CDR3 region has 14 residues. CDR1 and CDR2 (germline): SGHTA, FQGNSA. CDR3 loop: CASSLVQGGNTIYF. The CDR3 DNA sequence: TGTGCCAGCAGCTTAGTGCAGGGTGGAAACACCATATATTTT.

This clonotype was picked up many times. The chain's CDR3 is CASSPRGFIYEQYF. The CDR3 DNA reads TGTGCCAGCAGCCCTAGGGGCTTCATCTACGAGCAGTACTTC. The rearrangement uses TRBV12-3 or TRBV12-4 and TRBJ2-7; TRBD1 might be the D (5 bases). The CDR3 spans 14 residues. V lost 6 bases, J lost 3 bases, and 15 bases lay in between.

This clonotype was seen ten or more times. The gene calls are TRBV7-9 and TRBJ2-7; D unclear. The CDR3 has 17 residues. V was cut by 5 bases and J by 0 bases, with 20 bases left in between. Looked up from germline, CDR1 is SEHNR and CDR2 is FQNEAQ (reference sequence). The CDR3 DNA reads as TGTGCCAGCAGCCTATTAGTTGACACCCCAAGCTCCTACGAGCAGTACGTC. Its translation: CASSLLVDTPSSYEQYV.

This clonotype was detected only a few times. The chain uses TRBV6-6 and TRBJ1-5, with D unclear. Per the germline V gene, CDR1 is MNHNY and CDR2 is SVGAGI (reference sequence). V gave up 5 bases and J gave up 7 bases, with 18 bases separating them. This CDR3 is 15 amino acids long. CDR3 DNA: TGTGCCAGCAGTCCCGCCGGGCCCTATAAACAGCCCCAGCATTTT. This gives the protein CASSPAGPYKQPQHF.

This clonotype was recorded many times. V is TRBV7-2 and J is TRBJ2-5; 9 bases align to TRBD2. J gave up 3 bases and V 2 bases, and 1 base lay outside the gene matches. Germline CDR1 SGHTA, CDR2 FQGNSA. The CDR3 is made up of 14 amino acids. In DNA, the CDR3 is TGTGCCAGCAGCTTACTAGCGGGGAAAGAGACCCAGTACTTC. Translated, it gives CASSLLAGKETQYF. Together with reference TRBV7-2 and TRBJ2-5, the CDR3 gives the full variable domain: GAGVSQSPSNKVTEKGKDVELRCDPISGHTALYWYRQSLGQGLEFLIYFQGNSAPDKSGLPSDRFSAERTGGSVSTLTIQRTQQEDSAVYLCASSLLAGKETQYFGPGTRLLVL.

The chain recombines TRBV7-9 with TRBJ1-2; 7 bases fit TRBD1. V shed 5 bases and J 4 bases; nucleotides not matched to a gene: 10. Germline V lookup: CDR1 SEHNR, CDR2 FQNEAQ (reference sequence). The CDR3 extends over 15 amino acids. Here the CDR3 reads CASSLTTGFSYGYTF. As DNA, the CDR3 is TGTGCCAGCAGCCTCACGACAGGGTTTTCCTATGGCTACACCTTC.

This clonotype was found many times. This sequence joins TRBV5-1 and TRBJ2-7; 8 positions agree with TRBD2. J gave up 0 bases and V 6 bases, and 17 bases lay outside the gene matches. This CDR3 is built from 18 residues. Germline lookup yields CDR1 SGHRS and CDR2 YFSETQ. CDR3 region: CASTLGDSGATSSYEQYF. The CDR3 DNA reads TGCGCCAGCACCCTTGGAGATAGCGGGGCTACATCCTCCTACGAGCAGTACTTC. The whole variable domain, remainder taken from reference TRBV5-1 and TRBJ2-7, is KAGVTQTPRYLIKTRGQQVTLSCSPISGHRSVSWYQQTPGQGLQFLFEYFSETQRNKGNFPGRFSGRQFSNSRSEMNVSTLELGDSALYLCASTLGDSGATSSYEQYFGPGTRLTVT.

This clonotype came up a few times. The CDR3 reads CASSSRDRVGAFF. CDR3 nucleotides: TGTGCCAGCAGCTCCCGGGACAGGGTTGGAGCTTTCTTT. The V and J genes are TRBV7-2 and TRBJ1-1, with 9 bases aligning to TRBD1. The germline CDR1 and CDR2 sequences are SGHTA and FQGNSA. There are 13 residues in the CDR3. The V segment lost 4 bases and the J segment 10 bases; nucleotides outside the gene matches: 7.

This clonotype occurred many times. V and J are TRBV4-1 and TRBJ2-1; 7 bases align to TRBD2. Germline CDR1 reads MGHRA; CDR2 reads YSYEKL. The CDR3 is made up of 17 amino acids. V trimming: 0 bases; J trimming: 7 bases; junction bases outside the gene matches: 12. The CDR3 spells CASSQDHETSQRNEQFF. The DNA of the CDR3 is TGCGCCAGCAGCCAAGATCACGAGACTAGCCAGCGTAATGAGCAGTTCTTC.

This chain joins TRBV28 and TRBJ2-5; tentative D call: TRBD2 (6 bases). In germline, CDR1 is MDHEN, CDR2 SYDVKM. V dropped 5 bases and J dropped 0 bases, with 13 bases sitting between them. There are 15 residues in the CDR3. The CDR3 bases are TGTGCCAGCAGTACATCTGGGAGGTACCAAGAGACCCAGTACTTC. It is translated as CASSTSGRYQETQYF.

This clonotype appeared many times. CDR3 sequence reads: CASSQDLSTGPYYGYTF. CDR3 nucleotide sequence: TGCGCCAGCAGCCAAGATTTAAGTACAGGGCCCTACTATGGCTACACCTTC. This chain uses TRBV4-3 with TRBJ1-2, with a weak D call TRBD1 (6 bases). The germline gives CDR1 LGHNA, CDR2 YSLEER. Trimming shortened V by 0 bases and J by 3 bases, and 17 bases separated the two germline ends. CDR3 length: 17 residues.

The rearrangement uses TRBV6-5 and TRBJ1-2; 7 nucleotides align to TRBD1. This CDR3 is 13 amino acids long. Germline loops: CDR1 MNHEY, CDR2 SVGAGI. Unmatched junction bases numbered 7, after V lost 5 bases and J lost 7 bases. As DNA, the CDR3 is TGTGCCAGCAGTAGAACAGGGGAACGTGGCTACACCTTC. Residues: CASSRTGERGYTF.

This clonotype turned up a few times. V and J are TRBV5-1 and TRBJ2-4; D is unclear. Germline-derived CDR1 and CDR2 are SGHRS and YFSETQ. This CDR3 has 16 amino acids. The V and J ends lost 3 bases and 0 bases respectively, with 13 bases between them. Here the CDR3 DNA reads TGCGCCAGCAGCTGGAACCGAGGAGAAGCCAAAAACATTCAGTACTTC. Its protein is CASSWNRGEAKNIQYF.

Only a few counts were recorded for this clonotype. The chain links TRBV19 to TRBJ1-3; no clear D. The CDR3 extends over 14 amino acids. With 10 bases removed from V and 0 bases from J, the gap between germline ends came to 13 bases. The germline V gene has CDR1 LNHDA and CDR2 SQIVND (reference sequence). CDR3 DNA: TGTGCCATACGACCGGACCTCTCTGGAAACACCATATATTTT. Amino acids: CAIRPDLSGNTIYF.

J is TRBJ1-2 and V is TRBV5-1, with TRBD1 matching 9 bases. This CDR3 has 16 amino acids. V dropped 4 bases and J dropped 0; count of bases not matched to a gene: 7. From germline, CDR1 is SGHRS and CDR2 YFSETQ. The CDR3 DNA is TGCGCCAGCAGCACGGGACAGGGTCCCACTAACTATGGCTACACCTTC. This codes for CASSTGQGPTNYGYTF.

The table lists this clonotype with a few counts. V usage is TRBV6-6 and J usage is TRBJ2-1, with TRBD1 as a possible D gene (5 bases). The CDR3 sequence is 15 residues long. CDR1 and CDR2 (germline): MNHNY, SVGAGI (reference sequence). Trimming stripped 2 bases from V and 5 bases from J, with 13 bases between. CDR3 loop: CASSYGQGDDNEQFF. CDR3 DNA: TGTGCCAGCAGTTACGGACAAGGCGATGACAATGAGCAGTTCTTC.

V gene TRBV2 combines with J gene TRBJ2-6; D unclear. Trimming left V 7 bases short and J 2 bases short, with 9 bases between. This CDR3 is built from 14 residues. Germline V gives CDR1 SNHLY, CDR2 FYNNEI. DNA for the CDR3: TGTGCCAGCACTAGGGCCCCTGGGGCCAACGTCCTGACTTTC. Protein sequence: CASTRAPGANVLTF.

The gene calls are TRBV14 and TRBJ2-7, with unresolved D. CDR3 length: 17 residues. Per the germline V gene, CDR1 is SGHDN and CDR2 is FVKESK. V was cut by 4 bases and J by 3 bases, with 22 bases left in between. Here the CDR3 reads CASSPLPARATFYEQYF. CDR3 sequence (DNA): TGTGCCAGCAGCCCTCTACCTGCTAGAGCCACATTCTACGAGCAGTACTTC.

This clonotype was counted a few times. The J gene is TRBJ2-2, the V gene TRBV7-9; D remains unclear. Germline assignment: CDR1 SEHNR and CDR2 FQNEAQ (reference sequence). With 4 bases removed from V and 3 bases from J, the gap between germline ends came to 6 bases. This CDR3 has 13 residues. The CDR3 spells CASSWVDTGELFF. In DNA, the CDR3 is TGTGCCAGCAGCTGGGTCGACACCGGGGAGCTGTTTTTT.

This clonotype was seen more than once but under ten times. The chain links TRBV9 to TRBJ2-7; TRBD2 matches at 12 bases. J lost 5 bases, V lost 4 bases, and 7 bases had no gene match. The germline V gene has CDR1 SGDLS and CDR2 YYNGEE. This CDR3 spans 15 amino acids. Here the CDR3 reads CASSPQTSGGHEQYF. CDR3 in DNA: TGTGCCAGCAGCCCGCAGACTAGCGGGGGTCACGAGCAGTACTTC.

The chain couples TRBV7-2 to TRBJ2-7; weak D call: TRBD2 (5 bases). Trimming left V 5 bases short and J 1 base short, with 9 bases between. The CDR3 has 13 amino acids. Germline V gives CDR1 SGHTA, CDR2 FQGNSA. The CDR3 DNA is TGTGCCAGCAGCGCGGACTTATCCTACGAGCAGTACGTC. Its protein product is CASSADLSYEQYV.

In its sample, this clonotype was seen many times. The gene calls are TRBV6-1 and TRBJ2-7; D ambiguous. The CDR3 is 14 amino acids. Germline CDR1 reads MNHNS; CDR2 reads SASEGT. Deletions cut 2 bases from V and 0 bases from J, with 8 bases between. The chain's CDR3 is CASSERAVSYEQYV. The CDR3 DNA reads TGTGCCAGCAGTGAAAGGGCGGTCTCCTACGAGCAGTACGTC.

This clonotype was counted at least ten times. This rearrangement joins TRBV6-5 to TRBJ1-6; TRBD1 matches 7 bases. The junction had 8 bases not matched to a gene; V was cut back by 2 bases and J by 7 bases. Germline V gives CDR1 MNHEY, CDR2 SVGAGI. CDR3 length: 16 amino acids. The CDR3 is CASSYNLQGNNSPLHF. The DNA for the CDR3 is TGTGCCAGCAGTTACAACCTACAGGGGAACAATTCACCCCTCCACTTT.

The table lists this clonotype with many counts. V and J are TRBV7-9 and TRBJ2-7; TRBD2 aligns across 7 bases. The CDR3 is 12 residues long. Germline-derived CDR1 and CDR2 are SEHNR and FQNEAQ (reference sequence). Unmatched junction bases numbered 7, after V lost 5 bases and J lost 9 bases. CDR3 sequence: CASSESGERQYF. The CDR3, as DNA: TGTGCCAGCAGCGAGAGCGGGGAAAGGCAGTACTTC.

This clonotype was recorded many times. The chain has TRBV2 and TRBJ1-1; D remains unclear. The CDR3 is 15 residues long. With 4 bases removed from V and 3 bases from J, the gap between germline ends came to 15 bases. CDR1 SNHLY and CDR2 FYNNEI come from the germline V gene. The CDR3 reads CASSVGTPAYTEAFF. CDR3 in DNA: TGTGCCAGCAGTGTGGGTACTCCAGCCTACACTGAAGCTTTCTTT.

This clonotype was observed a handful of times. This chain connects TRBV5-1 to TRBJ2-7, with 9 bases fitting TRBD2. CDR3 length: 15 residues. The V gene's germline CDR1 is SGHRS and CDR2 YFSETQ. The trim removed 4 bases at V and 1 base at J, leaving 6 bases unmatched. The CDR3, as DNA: TGCGCCAGCAGCAACAGAGCGGGGGGTTCCTACGAGCAGTACTTC. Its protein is CASSNRAGGSYEQYF.